The rows below give T cell receptor beta chains drawn from one sample of a study of vaccination effects on CD4 cells after COVID-19. For these TCRs, the target antigens are not known. Clones were sequenced by immunoSEQ multiplex PCR, and TCRdb holds only the in-frame ones, with some missing. Found here are 50,000 or so clones, approximately 70% of them singletons; the top ten hold 4.5% to 6%. The sequenced sample was CD4+ T cells from PBMCs cultured without peptide, obtained before COVID-19 vaccination. These receptors originate from a human donor who received a COVID-19 vaccine. Each CDR3 is given with its conserved first and last residue. The order of the fields is J gene, clone size, V gene, D gene, CDR3 protein, CDR3 DNA. The D gene is left open where the match is weak. Clone size is stated in some rows and not others, as once, few, many or a class when expanded.

j_gene: TRBJ2-3; abundance: -; v_gene: TRBV7-2; d_gene: -; CDR3aa: CASSRDGRTDTQYF; CDR3nt: TGTGCCAGCAGCCGGGACGGACGCACAGATACGCAGTATTTT
j_gene: TRBJ2-3; abundance: -; v_gene: TRBV7-2; d_gene: TRBD2; CDR3aa: CASSTSGLANTQYF; CDR3nt: TGTGCCAGCAGCACCTCAGGACTAGCAAATACGCAGTATTTT
j_gene: TRBJ1-6; abundance: few; v_gene: TRBV3-1/TRBV3-2; d_gene: -; CDR3aa: CASSPGRHGSPLHF; CDR3nt: TGTGCCAGCAGCCCGGGACGGCATGGATCACCCCTCCACTTT
j_gene: TRBJ1-6; abundance: -; v_gene: TRBV10-3; d_gene: TRBD1; CDR3aa: CATKGQGVNSPLHF; CDR3nt: TGTGCCACCAAAGGACAGGGGGTTAATTCACCCCTCCACTTT
j_gene: TRBJ2-1; abundance: -; v_gene: TRBV4-1; d_gene: -; CDR3aa: CASSQEFRGSSYNEQFF; CDR3nt: TGCGCCAGCAGCCAAGAATTCAGGGGAAGCTCCTACAATGAGCAGTTCTTC
j_gene: TRBJ1-1; abundance: -; v_gene: TRBV6-1; d_gene: TRBD1; CDR3aa: CASSEMQGGTEAFF; CDR3nt: TGTGCCAGCAGTGAAATGCAGGGGGGAACTGAAGCTTTCTTT
j_gene: TRBJ1-5; abundance: -; v_gene: TRBV27; d_gene: -; CDR3aa: CASRRSSNQPQHF; CDR3nt: TGTGCCAGCAGGAGGAGTAGCAATCAGCCCCAGCATTTT
j_gene: TRBJ1-2; abundance: -; v_gene: TRBV14; d_gene: TRBD1; CDR3aa: CASNQGAGGYTF; CDR3nt: TGTGCCAGCAACCAGGGGGCCGGCGGCTACACCTTC
j_gene: TRBJ2-1; abundance: few; v_gene: TRBV5-6; d_gene: TRBD2; CDR3aa: CASSLEKVAGGGNEQFF; CDR3nt: TGTGCCAGCAGCTTGGAGAAGGTTGCGGGGGGCGGGAATGAGCAGTTCTTC
j_gene: TRBJ1-3; abundance: -; v_gene: TRBV7-2; d_gene: -; CDR3aa: CASSPHPQVSGNTIYF; CDR3nt: TGTGCCAGCAGCCCTCACCCACAGGTCTCTGGAAACACCATATATTTT
j_gene: TRBJ2-1; abundance: few; v_gene: TRBV5-1; d_gene: -; CDR3aa: CASSLNGRNSYNEQFF; CDR3nt: TGCGCCAGCAGCTTGAATGGACGGAACTCCTACAATGAGCAGTTCTTC
j_gene: TRBJ2-2; abundance: -; v_gene: TRBV5-1; d_gene: -; CDR3aa: CASSLEGTRTTGELFF; CDR3nt: TGCGCCAGCAGCTTGGAGGGGACCCGGACCACCGGGGAGCTGTTTTTT
j_gene: TRBJ2-7; abundance: -; v_gene: TRBV2; d_gene: TRBD2; CDR3aa: CAGTSGGTYEQYF; CDR3nt: TGTGCCGGGACTAGCGGAGGGACCTACGAGCAGTACTTC
j_gene: TRBJ1-5; abundance: -; v_gene: TRBV6-2/TRBV6-3; d_gene: -; CDR3aa: CASSYSGLIKGNQPQHF; CDR3nt: TGTGCCAGCAGTTACTCGGGACTCATAAAAGGCAATCAGCCCCAGCATTTT
j_gene: TRBJ1-2; abundance: -; v_gene: TRBV27; d_gene: -; CDR3aa: CASSFRGGNYGYTF; CDR3nt: TGTGCCAGCAGTTTCCGTGGCGGAAACTATGGCTACACCTTC
j_gene: TRBJ2-1; abundance: few; v_gene: TRBV7-2; d_gene: -; CDR3aa: CASSLAGTYNEQFF; CDR3nt: TGTGCCAGCAGCTTAGCGGGGACTTACAATGAGCAGTTCTTC
j_gene: TRBJ1-5; abundance: -; v_gene: TRBV7-2; d_gene: TRBD1; CDR3aa: CASSPQGGGPQPQHF; CDR3nt: TGTGCCAGCAGCCCCCAGGGAGGGGGCCCTCAGCCCCAGCATTTT
j_gene: TRBJ1-6; abundance: -; v_gene: TRBV27; d_gene: -; CDR3aa: CASSLGQYNSPLHF; CDR3nt: TGTGCCAGCAGTTTAGGACAGTATAATTCACCCCTCCACTTT
j_gene: TRBJ2-3; abundance: -; v_gene: TRBV4-3; d_gene: -; CDR3aa: CASSQEGLTDTQYF; CDR3nt: TGCGCCAGCAGCCAAGAAGGTTTGACAGATACGCAGTATTTT
j_gene: TRBJ1-6; abundance: -; v_gene: TRBV27; d_gene: -; CDR3aa: CASSFLGGPLHF; CDR3nt: TGTGCCAGCAGTTTTCTGGGGGGTCCCCTCCACTTT
j_gene: TRBJ2-7; abundance: many; v_gene: TRBV6-4; d_gene: TRBD1; CDR3aa: CASGTGARRLSYEQYF; CDR3nt: TGTGCCAGCGGGACAGGGGCCCGCCGGTTGTCCTACGAGCAGTACTTC
j_gene: TRBJ1-2; abundance: -; v_gene: TRBV28; d_gene: -; CDR3aa: CASSLTRPNYGYTF; CDR3nt: TGTGCCAGCAGTTTAACCAGGCCCAACTATGGCTACACCTTC
j_gene: TRBJ2-2; abundance: -; v_gene: TRBV3-1/TRBV3-2; d_gene: -; CDR3aa: CASSQVVGAGELFF; CDR3nt: TGTGCCAGCAGCCAAGTGGTTGGAGCCGGGGAGCTGTTTTTT
j_gene: TRBJ1-2; abundance: -; v_gene: TRBV10-3; d_gene: -; CDR3aa: CAISEPIEQRYGYTF; CDR3nt: TGTGCCATCAGTGAACCGATCGAACAGAGGTATGGCTACACCTTC
j_gene: TRBJ1-5; abundance: few; v_gene: TRBV7-9; d_gene: -; CDR3aa: CASSLAWGDHSNQPQHF; CDR3nt: TGTGCCAGCAGCTTAGCGTGGGGGGATCATAGCAATCAGCCCCAGCATTTT
j_gene: TRBJ2-2; abundance: -; v_gene: TRBV5-8; d_gene: -; CDR3aa: CASILLVNTGELFF; CDR3nt: TGTGCCAGCATCCTGCTCGTGAACACCGGGGAGCTGTTTTTT
j_gene: TRBJ2-2; abundance: -; v_gene: TRBV30; d_gene: TRBD1; CDR3aa: CAWSLAQGALYTGELFF; CDR3nt: TGTGCCTGGAGTTTAGCACAGGGGGCTCTTTACACCGGGGAGCTGTTTTTT
j_gene: TRBJ1-1; abundance: -; v_gene: TRBV3-1/TRBV3-2; d_gene: -; CDR3aa: CASSHYTRFNSILAEAFF; CDR3nt: TGTGCCAGCAGCCACTACACACGATTCAACTCCATACTCGCTGAAGCTTTCTTT
j_gene: TRBJ2-1; abundance: -; v_gene: TRBV4-2; d_gene: TRBD2; CDR3aa: CASSPQRATSNFNEQFF; CDR3nt: TGTGCCAGCAGCCCCCAGCGGGCGACTAGCAACTTCAATGAGCAGTTCTTC
j_gene: TRBJ1-4; abundance: -; v_gene: TRBV2; d_gene: -; CDR3aa: CASSAGRGTYDQLREKLFF; CDR3nt: TGTGCCAGCAGCGCCGGACGGGGAACATATGACCAATTGCGGGAAAAACTGTTTTTT
j_gene: TRBJ2-1; abundance: -; v_gene: TRBV12-5; d_gene: TRBD2; CDR3aa: CASGLGLANEQFF; CDR3nt: TGTGCTAGTGGTTTGGGACTAGCGAATGAGCAGTTCTTC
j_gene: TRBJ1-2; abundance: -; v_gene: TRBV19; d_gene: TRBD1; CDR3aa: CASSPRQGSGTGSGYTF; CDR3nt: TGTGCCAGTAGTCCCCGTCAGGGCTCCGGGACAGGGAGTGGCTACACCTTC
j_gene: TRBJ2-1; abundance: few; v_gene: TRBV5-1; d_gene: -; CDR3aa: CASSLGDSAYNEQFF; CDR3nt: TGCGCCAGCAGCTTAGGAGACAGCGCATACAATGAGCAGTTCTTC
j_gene: TRBJ2-1; abundance: -; v_gene: TRBV5-4; d_gene: TRBD2; CDR3aa: CASSLAASGSNEQFF; CDR3nt: TGTGCCAGCAGCTTGGCGGCTAGCGGGAGCAATGAGCAGTTCTTC
j_gene: TRBJ2-5; abundance: -; v_gene: TRBV6-6; d_gene: TRBD1; CDR3aa: CASSYGTGQETQYF; CDR3nt: TGTGCCAGCAGCTACGGGACAGGCCAAGAGACCCAGTACTTC
j_gene: TRBJ1-2; abundance: -; v_gene: TRBV5-6; d_gene: -; CDR3aa: CASSPTSLDYGYTF; CDR3nt: TGTGCCAGCAGCCCAACCTCCTTGGACTATGGCTACACCTTC
j_gene: TRBJ1-5; abundance: -; v_gene: TRBV19; d_gene: -; CDR3aa: CASSIESFYQPQHF; CDR3nt: TGTGCCAGTAGTATAGAAAGTTTCTATCAGCCCCAGCATTTT
j_gene: TRBJ1-1; abundance: -; v_gene: TRBV4-2; d_gene: TRBD1; CDR3aa: CASSPRQGSMNTEAFF; CDR3nt: TGTGCCAGCAGCCCTAGACAGGGATCGATGAACACTGAAGCTTTCTTT
j_gene: TRBJ2-1; abundance: -; v_gene: TRBV5-1; d_gene: TRBD2; CDR3aa: CASRFSGRGIYNEQFF; CDR3nt: TGCGCCAGCAGATTTAGCGGGAGGGGGATATACAATGAGCAGTTCTTC
j_gene: TRBJ2-1; abundance: -; v_gene: TRBV27; d_gene: -; CDR3aa: CASRAGVGGGNEQFF; CDR3nt: TGTGCCAGCAGGGCCGGCGTGGGGGGCGGGAATGAGCAGTTCTTC
j_gene: TRBJ2-7; abundance: -; v_gene: TRBV28; d_gene: -; CDR3aa: CASSSGTYEQYF; CDR3nt: TGTGCCAGCAGCTCTGGGACCTACGAGCAGTACTTC
j_gene: TRBJ2-5; abundance: once; v_gene: TRBV2; d_gene: -; CDR3aa: CASSDRLGFAGETQYF; CDR3nt: TGTGCCAGCAGTGACCGTTTAGGATTCGCTGGGGAGACCCAGTACTTC
j_gene: TRBJ2-7; abundance: -; v_gene: TRBV2; d_gene: TRBD2; CDR3aa: CASSDLSGSDEQYF; CDR3nt: TGTGCCAGCAGTGATCTTAGCGGGAGCGACGAGCAGTACTTC
j_gene: TRBJ1-2; abundance: -; v_gene: TRBV7-2; d_gene: -; CDR3aa: CASSSGHDNYGYTF; CDR3nt: TGTGCCAGCAGTTCGGGCCACGATAACTATGGCTACACCTTC
j_gene: TRBJ2-1; abundance: -; v_gene: TRBV28; d_gene: TRBD1; CDR3aa: CASTLRTGSTGEQFF; CDR3nt: TGTGCCAGCACCCTTAGGACAGGTTCTACAGGTGAGCAGTTCTTC
j_gene: TRBJ1-1; abundance: -; v_gene: TRBV2; d_gene: -; CDR3aa: CASMKRRGWNTEAFF; CDR3nt: TGTGCCAGCATGAAAAGGAGGGGCTGGAACACTGAAGCTTTCTTT
j_gene: TRBJ1-1; abundance: few; v_gene: TRBV21-1; d_gene: -; CDR3aa: CASSKKAGKDRGYPDTEAFF; CDR3nt: TGTGCCAGCAGCAAAAAGGCTGGGAAAGACAGGGGTTATCCGGACACTGAAGCTTTCTTT
j_gene: TRBJ1-1; abundance: -; v_gene: TRBV9; d_gene: -; CDR3aa: CASSGGPWGEAFF; CDR3nt: TGTGCCAGCAGCGGGGGACCTTGGGGTGAAGCTTTCTTT
j_gene: TRBJ1-3; abundance: once; v_gene: TRBV5-1; d_gene: -; CDR3aa: CASSPQPGSGNTIYF; CDR3nt: TGCGCCAGCAGCCCGCAACCCGGCTCTGGAAACACCATATATTTT
j_gene: TRBJ2-7; abundance: -; v_gene: TRBV5-4; d_gene: -; CDR3aa: CASRGVRKGGSYEQYF; CDR3nt: TGTGCCAGCAGGGGAGTGAGAAAGGGGGGCTCCTACGAGCAGTACTTC
j_gene: TRBJ2-3; abundance: -; v_gene: TRBV5-1; d_gene: TRBD1; CDR3aa: CASSSGQGLTDTQYF; CDR3nt: TGCGCCAGCAGCTCCGGACAGGGACTTACAGATACGCAGTATTTT